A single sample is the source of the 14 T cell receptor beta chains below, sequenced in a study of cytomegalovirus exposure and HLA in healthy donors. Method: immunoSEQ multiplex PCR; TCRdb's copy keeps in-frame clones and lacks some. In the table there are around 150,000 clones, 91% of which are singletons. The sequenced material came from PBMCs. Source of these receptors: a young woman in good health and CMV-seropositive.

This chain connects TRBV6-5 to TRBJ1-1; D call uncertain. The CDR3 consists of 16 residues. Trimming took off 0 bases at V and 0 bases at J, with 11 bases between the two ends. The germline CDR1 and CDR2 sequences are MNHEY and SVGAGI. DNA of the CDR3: TGTGCCAGCAGTTACTCGGCAGACAATCTGAACACTGAAGCTTTCTTT. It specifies CASSYSADNLNTEAFF.

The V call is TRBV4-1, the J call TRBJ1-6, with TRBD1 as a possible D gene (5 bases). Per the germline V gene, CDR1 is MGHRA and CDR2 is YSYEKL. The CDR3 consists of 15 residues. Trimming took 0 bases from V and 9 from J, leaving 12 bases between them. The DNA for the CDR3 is TGCGCCAGCAGCCAAGACCAGGGTCCTCTTTCACCCCTCCACTTT. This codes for CASSQDQGPLSPLHF.

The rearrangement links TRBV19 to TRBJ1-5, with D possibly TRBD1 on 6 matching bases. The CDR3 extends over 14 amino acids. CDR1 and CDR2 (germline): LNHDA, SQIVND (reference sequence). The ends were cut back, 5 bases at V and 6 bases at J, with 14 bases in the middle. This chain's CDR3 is CASSHTGSSQPQHF. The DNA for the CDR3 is TGTGCCAGTAGTCATACAGGGTCTAGTCAGCCCCAGCATTTT. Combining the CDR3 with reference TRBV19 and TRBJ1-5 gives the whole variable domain DGGITQSPKYLFRKEGQNVTLSCEQNLNHDAMYWYRQDPGQGLRLIYYSQIVNDFQKGDIAEGYSVSREKKESFPLTVTSAQKNPTAFYLCASSHTGSSQPQHFGDGTRLSIL.

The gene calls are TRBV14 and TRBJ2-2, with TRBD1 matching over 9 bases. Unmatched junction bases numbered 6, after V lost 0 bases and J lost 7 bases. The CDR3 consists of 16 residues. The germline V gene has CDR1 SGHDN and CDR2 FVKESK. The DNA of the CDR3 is TGTGCCAGCAGCCAAGAGGGGACAGGGCATGGCGGGGAGCTGTTTTTT. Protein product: CASSQEGTGHGGELFF.

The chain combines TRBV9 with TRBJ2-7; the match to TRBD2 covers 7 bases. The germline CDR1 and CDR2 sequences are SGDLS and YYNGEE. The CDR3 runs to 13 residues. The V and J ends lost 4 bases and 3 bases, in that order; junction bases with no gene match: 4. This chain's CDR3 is CASSPGGSYEQYF. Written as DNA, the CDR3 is TGTGCCAGCAGCCCGGGCGGGAGCTACGAGCAGTACTTC.

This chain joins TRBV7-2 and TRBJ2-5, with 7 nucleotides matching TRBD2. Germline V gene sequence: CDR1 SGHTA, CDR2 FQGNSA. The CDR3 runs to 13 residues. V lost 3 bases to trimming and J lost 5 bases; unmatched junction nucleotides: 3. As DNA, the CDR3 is TGTGCCAGCAGCTTCGGGGGAGGGGAGACCCAGTACTTC. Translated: CASSFGGGETQYF.

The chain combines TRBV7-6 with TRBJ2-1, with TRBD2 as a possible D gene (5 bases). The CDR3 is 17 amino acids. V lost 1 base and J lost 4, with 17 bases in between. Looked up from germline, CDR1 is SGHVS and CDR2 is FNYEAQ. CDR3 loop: CASSLEGGSPGYNEQFF. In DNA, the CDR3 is TGTGCCAGCAGCTTAGAGGGCGGGTCCCCTGGGTACAATGAGCAGTTCTTC.

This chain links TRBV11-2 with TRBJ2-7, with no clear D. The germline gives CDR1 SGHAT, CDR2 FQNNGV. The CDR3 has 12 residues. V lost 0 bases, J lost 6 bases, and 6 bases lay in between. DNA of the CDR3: TGTGCCAGCAGCTTAGATCTGTCCGAGCAGTACTTC. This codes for CASSLDLSEQYF.

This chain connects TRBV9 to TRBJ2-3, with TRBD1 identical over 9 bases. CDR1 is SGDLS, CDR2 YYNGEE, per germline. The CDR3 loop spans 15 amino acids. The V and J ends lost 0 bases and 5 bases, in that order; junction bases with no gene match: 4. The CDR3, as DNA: TGTGCCAGCAGCGTAGCACAGGGGGCAAGAGATACGCAGTATTTT. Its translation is CASSVAQGARDTQYF.

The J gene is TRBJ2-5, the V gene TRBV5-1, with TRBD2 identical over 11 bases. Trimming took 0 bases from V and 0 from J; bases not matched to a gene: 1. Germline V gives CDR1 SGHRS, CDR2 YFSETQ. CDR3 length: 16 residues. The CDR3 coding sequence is TGCGCCAGCAGCTTGGGTAGCGGGGGGGACCAAGAGACCCAGTACTTC. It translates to CASSLGSGGDQETQYF.

The CDR3 region has the DNA TGTGCCAGCAGCTTAGTCGCTAGCGGGAGCAGTTCAGAGACCCAGTACTTC. Translation gives CASSLVASGSSSETQYF. The chain combines TRBV7-8 with TRBJ2-5; 10 bases are a match to TRBD2. Per the germline V gene, CDR1 is SGHVS and CDR2 is FQNEAQ. The V and J ends lost 1 base and 4 bases, in that order; junction bases with no gene match: 9. The CDR3 totals 17 residues. Full variable domain (missing parts from reference TRBV7-8 and TRBJ2-5): GAGVSQSPRYKVAKRGQDVALRCDPISGHVSLFWYQQALGQGPEFLTYFQNEAQLDKSGLPSDRFFAERPEGSVSTLKIQRTQQEDSAVYLCASSLVASGSSSETQYFGPGTRLLVL.

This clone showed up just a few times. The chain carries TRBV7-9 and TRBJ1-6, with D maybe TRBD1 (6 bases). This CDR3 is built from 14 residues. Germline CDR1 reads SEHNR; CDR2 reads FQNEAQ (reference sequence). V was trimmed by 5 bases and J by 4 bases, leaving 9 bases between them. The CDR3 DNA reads TGTGCCAGCAGCATTGACAGGTATAATTCACCCCTCCACTTT. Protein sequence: CASSIDRYNSPLHF.

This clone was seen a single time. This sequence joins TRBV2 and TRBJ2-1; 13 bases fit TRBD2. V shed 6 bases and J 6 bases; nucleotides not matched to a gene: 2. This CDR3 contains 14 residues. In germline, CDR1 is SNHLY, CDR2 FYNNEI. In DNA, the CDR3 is TGTGCCAGCAGGGGGACTAGCGGGGTCAATGAGCAGTTCTTC. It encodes CASRGTSGVNEQFF.

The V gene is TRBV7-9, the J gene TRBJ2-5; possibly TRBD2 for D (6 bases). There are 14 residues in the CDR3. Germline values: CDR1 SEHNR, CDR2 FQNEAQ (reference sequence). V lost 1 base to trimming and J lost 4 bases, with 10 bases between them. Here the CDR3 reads CASSLGGAPETQYF. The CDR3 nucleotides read TGTGCCAGCAGCTTAGGCGGGGCCCCAGAGACCCAGTACTTC.